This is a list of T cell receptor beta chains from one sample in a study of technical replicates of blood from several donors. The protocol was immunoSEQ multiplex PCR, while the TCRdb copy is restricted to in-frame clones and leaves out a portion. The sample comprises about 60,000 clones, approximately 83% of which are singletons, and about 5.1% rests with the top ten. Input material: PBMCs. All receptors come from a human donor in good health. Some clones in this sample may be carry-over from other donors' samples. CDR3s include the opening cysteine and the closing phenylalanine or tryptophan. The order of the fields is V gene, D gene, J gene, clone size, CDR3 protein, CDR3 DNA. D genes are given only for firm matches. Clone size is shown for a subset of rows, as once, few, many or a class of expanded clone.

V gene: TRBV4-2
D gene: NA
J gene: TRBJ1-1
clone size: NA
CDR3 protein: CASSQEVRNTEAFF
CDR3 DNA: TGTGCCAGCAGCCAAGAGGTTAGGAACACTGAAGCTTTCTTT

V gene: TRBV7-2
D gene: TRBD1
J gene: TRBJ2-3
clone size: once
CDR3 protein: CASSLLTGGPDTQYF
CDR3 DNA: TGTGCCAGCAGCCTCCTGACAGGGGGCCCAGATACGCAGTATTTT

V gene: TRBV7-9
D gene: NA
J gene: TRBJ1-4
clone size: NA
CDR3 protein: CASSLQGNMGEKLFF
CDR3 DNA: TGTGCCAGCAGCTTACAGGGGAATATGGGGGAAAAACTGTTTTTT

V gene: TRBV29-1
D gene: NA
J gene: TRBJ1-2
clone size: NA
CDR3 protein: CSVRFTGGYTF
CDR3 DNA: TGCAGCGTCCGGTTCACGGGTGGCTACACCTTC

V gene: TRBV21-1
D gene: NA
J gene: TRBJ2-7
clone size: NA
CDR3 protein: CANRLAAGEQYF
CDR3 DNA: TGTGCCAACCGCCTAGCAGCAGGCGAGCAGTACTTC

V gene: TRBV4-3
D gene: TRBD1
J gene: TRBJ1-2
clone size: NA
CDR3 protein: CASSHDRGSLYGYTF
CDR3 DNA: TGCGCCAGCAGCCACGACAGGGGGTCCTTGTATGGCTACACCTTC

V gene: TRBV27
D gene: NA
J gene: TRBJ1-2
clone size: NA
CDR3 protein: CASSLGGHRYTF
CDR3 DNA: TGTGCCAGCAGTTTAGGGGGACATCGCTACACCTTC

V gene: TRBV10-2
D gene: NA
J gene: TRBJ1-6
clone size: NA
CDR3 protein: CASREQRSSSNSPLHF
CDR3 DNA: TGCGCCAGCAGAGAACAACGGAGCTCTTCCAATTCACCCCTCCACTTT

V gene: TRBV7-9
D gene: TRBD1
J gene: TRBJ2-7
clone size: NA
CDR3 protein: CASSQGQGVSDEQYF
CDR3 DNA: TGTGCCAGCAGCCAGGGACAGGGAGTGTCCGACGAGCAGTACTTC

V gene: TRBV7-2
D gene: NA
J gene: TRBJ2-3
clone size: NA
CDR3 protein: CASSLFRSSDTQYF
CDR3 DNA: TGTGCCAGCAGCTTATTTCGGTCTTCAGATACGCAGTATTTT

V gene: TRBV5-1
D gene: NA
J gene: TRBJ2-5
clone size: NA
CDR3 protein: CASSSTTVQETQYF
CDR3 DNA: TGCGCCAGCAGCTCTACGACAGTCCAAGAGACCCAGTACTTC

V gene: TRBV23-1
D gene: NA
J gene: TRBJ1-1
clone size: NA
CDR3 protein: CASSQSSVPAMNTEAFF
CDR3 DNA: TGCGCCAGCAGTCAATCGTCGGTCCCTGCCATGAACACTGAAGCTTTCTTT

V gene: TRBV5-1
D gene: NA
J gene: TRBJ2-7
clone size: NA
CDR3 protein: CASSLRTGYSYEQYF
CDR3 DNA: TGCGCCAGCAGCTTGAGGACTGGGTACTCCTACGAGCAGTACTTC

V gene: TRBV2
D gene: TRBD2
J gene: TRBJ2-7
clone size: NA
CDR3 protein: CASSGGPTSGSSYEQYF
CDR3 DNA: TGTGCCAGCAGTGGAGGCCCGACTAGCGGGAGCTCCTACGAGCAGTACTTC

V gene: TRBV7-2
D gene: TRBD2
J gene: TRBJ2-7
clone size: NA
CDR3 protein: CASSGGTSGPYEQYF
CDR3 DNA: TGTGCCAGCAGCGGAGGGACTAGCGGTCCCTACGAGCAGTACTTC

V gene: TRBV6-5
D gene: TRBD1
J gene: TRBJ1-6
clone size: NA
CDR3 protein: CASSYLTGGNSPLHF
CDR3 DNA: TGTGCCAGCAGTTATTTGACAGGGGGTAATTCACCCCTCCACTTT

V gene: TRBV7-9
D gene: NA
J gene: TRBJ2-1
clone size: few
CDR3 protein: CASSFSRGADEQFF
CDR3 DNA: TGTGCCAGCAGCTTCTCCCGGGGGGCTGATGAGCAGTTCTTC

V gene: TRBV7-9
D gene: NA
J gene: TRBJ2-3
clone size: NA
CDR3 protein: CASSSNTGPNTDTQYF
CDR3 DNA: TGTGCCAGCAGCTCGAATACAGGGCCAAACACAGATACGCAGTATTTT

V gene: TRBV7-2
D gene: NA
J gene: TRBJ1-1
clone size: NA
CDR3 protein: CASSRGAVEAFF
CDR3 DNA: TGTGCCAGCAGCCGGGGGGCGGTTGAAGCTTTCTTT

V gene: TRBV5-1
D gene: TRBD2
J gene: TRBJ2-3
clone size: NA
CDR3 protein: CASSSTLAGGPWDTQYF
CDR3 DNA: TGCGCCAGCAGCTCCACACTAGCGGGGGGGCCATGGGATACGCAGTATTTT

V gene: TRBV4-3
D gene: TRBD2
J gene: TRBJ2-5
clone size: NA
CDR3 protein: CASSQDRLAGVETQYF
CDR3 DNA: TGCGCCAGCAGCCAAGATCGGCTAGCGGGAGTGGAGACCCAGTACTTC

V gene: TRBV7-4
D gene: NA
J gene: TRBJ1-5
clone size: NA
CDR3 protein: CASSLRLQGNQPQHF
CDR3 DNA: TGTGCCAGCAGCTTACGGTTACAGGGAAACCAGCCCCAGCATTTT

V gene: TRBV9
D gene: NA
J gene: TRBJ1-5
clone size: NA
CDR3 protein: CASSAGAQPQHF
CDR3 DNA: TGTGCCAGCAGCGCGGGAGCTCAGCCCCAGCATTTT

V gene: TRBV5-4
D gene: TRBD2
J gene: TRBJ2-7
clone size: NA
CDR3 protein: CASSSRTSGTSYEQYF
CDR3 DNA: TGTGCCAGCAGCTCCCGGACTAGCGGTACCTCCTACGAGCAGTACTTC

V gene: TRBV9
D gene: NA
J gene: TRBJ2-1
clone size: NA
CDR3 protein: CASSPSEYNNEQFF
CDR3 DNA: TGTGCCAGCAGCCCTAGCGAGTACAACAATGAGCAGTTCTTC

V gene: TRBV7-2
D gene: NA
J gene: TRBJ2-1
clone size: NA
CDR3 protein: CASSSGRDIFLDNEQFF
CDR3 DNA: TGTGCCAGCAGCTCCGGTCGGGACATTTTCCTCGACAATGAGCAGTTCTTC